This T cell receptor (beta chain) stems from a study of blood T cell repertoires in COVID-19. Whole-study context: Whether acute or convalescent, the COVID-19 samples came from the United States, Italy and Spain. The cDNA or gDNA used as material had been derived from T cells, B-cell-depleted T cells, or PBMCs.

In germline, CDR1 is SGHTA, CDR2 FQGNSA. CDR3 length: 15 amino acids. V was cut by 5 bases and J by 5 bases, with 19 bases left in between. Authors' methods: Reference gene primer amplification gave nucleated cell count estimates. Produced via immunoSEQ multiplex PCR; TCRdb's table is partial and in-frame only. D and trimming come from the DNA, and the V and J calls and clone size come from that table. The sample records 200,000 to 250,000 clones, 80% being singletons. The rearrangement uses TRBV7-2 and TRBJ2-7; D perhaps matches TRBD1 (6 bases). The material sequenced was peripheral blood. This sequence originates from a human donor in a cohort sampled during active COVID-19. This chain's CDR3 is CASSQTRDKLHEQYF. In DNA form, the CDR3 reads TGTGCCAGCAGCCAAACACGGGACAAACTTCACGAGCAGTACTTC.